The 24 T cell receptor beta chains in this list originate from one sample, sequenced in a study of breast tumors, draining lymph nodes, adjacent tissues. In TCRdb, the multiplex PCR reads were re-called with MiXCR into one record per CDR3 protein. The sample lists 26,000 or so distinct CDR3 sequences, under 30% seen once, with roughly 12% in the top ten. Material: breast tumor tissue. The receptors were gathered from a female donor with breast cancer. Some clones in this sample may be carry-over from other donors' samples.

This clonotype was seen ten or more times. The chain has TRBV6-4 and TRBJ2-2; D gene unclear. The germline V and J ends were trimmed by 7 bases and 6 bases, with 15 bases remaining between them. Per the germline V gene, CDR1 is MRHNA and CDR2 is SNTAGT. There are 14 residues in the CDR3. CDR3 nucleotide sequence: TGTGCCAGCAAGGTTGAACCATGGGCCGGGGAGCTGTTTTTT. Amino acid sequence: CASKVEPWAGELFF.

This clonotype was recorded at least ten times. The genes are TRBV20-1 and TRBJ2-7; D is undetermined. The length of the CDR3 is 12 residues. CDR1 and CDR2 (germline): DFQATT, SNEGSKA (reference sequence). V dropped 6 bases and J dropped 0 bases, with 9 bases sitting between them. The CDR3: CSASIDSYEQYF. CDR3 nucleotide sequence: TGCAGTGCATCGATTGACTCCTACGAGCAGTACTTC.

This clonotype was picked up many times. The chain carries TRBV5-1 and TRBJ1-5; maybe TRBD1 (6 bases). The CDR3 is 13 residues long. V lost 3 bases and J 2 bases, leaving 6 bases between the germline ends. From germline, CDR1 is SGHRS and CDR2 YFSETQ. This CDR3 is CASSYRGNQPQHF. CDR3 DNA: TGCGCCAGCAGCTACAGGGGCAATCAGCCCCAGCATTTT.

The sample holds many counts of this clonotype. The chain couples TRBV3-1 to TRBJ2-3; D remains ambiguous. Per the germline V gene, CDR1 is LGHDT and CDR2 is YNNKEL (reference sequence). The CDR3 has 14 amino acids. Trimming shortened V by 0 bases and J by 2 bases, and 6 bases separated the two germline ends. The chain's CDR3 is CASSQETVTDTQYF. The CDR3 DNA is TGTGCCAGCAGCCAAGAAACGGTCACAGATACGCAGTATTTT.

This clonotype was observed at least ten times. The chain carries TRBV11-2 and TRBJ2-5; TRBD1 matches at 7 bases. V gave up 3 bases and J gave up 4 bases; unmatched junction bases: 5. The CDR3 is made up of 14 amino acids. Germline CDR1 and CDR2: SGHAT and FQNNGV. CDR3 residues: CASSFRTGAETQYF. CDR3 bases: TGTGCCAGCAGCTTCCGTACAGGGGCAGAGACCCAGTACTTC.

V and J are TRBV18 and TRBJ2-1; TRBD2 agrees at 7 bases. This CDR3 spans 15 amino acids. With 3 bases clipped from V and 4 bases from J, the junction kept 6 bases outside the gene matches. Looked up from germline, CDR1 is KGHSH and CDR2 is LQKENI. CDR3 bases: TGTGCCAGCTCACCCCGGGAGGAGCTTTACAATGAGCAGTTCTTC. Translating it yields CASSPREELYNEQFF.

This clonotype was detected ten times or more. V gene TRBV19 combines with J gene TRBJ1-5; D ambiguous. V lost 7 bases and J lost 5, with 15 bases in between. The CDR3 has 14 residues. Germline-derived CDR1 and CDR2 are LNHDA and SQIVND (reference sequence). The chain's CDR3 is CASKRDWNDQPQHF. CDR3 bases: TGTGCCAGTAAAAGGGATTGGAACGATCAGCCCCAGCATTTT.

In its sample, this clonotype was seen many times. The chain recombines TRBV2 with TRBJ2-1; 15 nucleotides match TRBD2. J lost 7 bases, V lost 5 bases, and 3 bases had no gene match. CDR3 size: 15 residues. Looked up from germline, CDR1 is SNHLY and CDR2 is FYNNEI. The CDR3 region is CASSRTSGRGNEQFF. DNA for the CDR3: TGTGCCAGCAGTAGGACTAGCGGGAGGGGGAATGAGCAGTTCTTC.

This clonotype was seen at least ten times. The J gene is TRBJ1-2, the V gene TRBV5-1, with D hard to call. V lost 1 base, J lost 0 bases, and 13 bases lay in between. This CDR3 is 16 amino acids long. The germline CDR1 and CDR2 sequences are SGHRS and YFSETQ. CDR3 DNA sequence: TGCGCCAGCAGCTTGTCCCCACCGACCGCTAACTATGGCTACACCTTC. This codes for CASSLSPPTANYGYTF.

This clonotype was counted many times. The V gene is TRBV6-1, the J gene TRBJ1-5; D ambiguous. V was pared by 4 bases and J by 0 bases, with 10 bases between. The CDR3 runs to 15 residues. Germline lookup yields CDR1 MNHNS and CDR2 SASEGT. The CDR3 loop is CASSVNLYSNQPQHF. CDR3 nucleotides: TGTGCCAGCAGTGTAAACCTTTATAGCAATCAGCCCCAGCATTTT.

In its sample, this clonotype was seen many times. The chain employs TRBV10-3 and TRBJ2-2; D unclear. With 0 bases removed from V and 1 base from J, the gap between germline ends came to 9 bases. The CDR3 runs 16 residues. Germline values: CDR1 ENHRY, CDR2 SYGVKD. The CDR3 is CAISESHNLNTGELFF. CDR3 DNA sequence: TGTGCCATCAGTGAGTCGCACAACTTGAACACCGGGGAGCTGTTTTTT.

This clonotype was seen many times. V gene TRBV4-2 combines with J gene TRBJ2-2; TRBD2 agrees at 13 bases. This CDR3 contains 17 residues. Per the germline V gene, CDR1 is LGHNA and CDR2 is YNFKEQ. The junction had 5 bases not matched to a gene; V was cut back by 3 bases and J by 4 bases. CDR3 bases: TGTGCCAGCAGCCACCCCACTAGCGGGAGGGGCACCGGGGAGCTGTTTTTT. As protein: CASSHPTSGRGTGELFF.

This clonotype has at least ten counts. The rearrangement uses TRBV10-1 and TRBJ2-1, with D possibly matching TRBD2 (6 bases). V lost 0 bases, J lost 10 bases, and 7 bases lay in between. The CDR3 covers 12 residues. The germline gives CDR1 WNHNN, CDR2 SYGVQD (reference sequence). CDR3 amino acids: CASSESAGEQFF. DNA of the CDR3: TGCGCCAGCAGTGAGTCTGCGGGAGAGCAGTTCTTC.

The CDR3: CASSIAGEGGVGANEKLFF. The DNA of the CDR3 is TGTGCCAGCAGTATTGCCGGGGAAGGTGGAGTTGGAGCTAATGAAAAACTGTTTTTT. This chain links TRBV6-1 with TRBJ1-4; D is unresolved. The CDR3 runs to 19 residues. V dropped 5 bases and J dropped 3 bases, with 25 bases sitting between them. In germline, CDR1 is MNHNS, CDR2 SASEGT.

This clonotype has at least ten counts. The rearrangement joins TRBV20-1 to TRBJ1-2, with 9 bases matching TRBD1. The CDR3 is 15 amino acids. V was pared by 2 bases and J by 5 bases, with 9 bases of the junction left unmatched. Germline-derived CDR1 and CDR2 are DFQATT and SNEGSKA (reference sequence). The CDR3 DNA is TGCAGTGCTAGAAAGCCCGGGACAGGGTCTTATGGCTACACCTTC. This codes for CSARKPGTGSYGYTF.

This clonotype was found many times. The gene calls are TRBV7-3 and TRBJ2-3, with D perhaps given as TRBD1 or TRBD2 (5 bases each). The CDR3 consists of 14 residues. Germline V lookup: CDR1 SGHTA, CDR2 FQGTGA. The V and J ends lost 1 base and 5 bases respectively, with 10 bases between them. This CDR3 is CASSLIGAGDTQYF. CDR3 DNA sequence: TGTGCCAGCAGCTTAATCGGGGCGGGAGATACGCAGTATTTT.

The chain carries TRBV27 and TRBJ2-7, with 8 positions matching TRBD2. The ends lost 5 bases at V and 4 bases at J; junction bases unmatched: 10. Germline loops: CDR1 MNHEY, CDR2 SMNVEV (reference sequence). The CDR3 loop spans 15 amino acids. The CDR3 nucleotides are TGTGCCAGCAGTCATCGCGCAGCGGGAGTGTACGAGCAGTACTTC. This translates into CASSHRAAGVYEQYF.

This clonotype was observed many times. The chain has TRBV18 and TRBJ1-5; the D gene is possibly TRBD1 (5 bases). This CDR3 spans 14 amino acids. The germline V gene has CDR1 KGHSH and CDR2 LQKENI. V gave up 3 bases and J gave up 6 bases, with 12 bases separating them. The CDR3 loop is CASSPKGRGQPQHF. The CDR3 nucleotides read TGTGCCAGCTCACCGAAGGGGCGCGGTCAGCCCCAGCATTTT.

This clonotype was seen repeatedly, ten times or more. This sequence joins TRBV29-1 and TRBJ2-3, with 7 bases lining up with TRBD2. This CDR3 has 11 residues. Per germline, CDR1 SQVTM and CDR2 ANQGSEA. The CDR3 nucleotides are TGCAGTAGCGGGAGCACAGATACGCAGTATTTT. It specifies CSSGSTDTQYF.

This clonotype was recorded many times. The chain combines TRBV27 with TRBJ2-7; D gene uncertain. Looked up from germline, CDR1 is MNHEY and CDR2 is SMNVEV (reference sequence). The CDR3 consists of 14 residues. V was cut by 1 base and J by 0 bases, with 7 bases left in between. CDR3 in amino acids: CASSLFRSSYEQYF. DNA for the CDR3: TGTGCCAGCAGTTTATTTCGGAGCTCCTACGAGCAGTACTTC.

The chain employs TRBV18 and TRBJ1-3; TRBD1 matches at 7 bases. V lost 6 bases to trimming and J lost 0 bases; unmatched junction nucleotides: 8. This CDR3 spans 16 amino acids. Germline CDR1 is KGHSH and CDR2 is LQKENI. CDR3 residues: CASSPTQGVSGNTIYF. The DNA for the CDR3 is TGTGCCAGCTCTCCCACCCAGGGGGTCTCTGGAAACACCATATATTTT.

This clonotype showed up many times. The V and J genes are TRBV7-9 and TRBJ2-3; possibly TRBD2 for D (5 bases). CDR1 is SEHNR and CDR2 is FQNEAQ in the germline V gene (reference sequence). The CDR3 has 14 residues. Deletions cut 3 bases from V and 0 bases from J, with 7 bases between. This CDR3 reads CASSFWRSTDTQYF. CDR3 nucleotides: TGTGCCAGCAGCTTCTGGAGGAGCACAGATACGCAGTATTTT. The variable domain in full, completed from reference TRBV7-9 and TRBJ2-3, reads DTGVSQNPRHKITKRGQNVTFRCDPISEHNRLYWYRQTLGQGPEFLTYFQNEAQLEKSRLLSDRFSAERPKGSFSTLEIQRTEQGDSAMYLCASSFWRSTDTQYFGPGTRLTVL.

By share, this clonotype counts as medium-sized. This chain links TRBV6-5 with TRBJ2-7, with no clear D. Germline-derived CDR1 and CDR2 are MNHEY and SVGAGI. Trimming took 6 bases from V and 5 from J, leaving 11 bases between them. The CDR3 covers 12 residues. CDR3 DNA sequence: TGTGCCAGCAGGCTTTCCAGGAACGAGCAGTACTTC. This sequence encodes CASRLSRNEQYF.

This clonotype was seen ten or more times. CDR3 DNA sequence: TGTGCCAGTAGTGTGGGACCATCCCCCTACGAGCAGTACTTC. It specifies CASSVGPSPYEQYF. The V and J genes are TRBV19 and TRBJ2-7; D may correspond to TRBD1 or TRBD2 (5 bases each). Between the trimmed V and J ends, which lost 5 bases and 2 bases, there was a span of 13 bases. The CDR3 consists of 14 residues. Germline CDR1 is LNHDA and CDR2 is SQIVND (reference sequence).